This T cell receptor (beta chain) was sequenced in a study of blood T cells in healthy people across ages. Across the study: Capture via template switching afforded approximately one barcoded beta molecule per two T cells. General observations from the study: Underestimates were what the diversity estimates from one million T cells were considered to be. Naive T cell percentage strongly correlated with TCR beta diversity.

A second roughly 7 to 12 cycle PCR used barcoded and J-beta primers. Each cDNA was tagged by a template-switch adaptor containing 12 random nucleotides. Each CDR3 protein is one row after TCRdb ran MiXCR on the 5' RACE reads. This sample yields over 1,200,000 distinct CDR3 sequences, of which approximately 59% are seen a single time; roughly 6.3% belongs to the top ten. Concerning this clonotype: The antigen remains unidentified. One end of the junction is discordant with germline, which a read error may explain.

CDR3 length equals 15 residues. Sequenced input: blood. The J gene is TRBJ2-3, the V gene TRBV12-3 or TRBV12-4, with TRBD2 matching 8 bases. The sequence derives from a man aged 18 to 29 in good health. The CDR3 DNA reads TGTGCCAGCAGTTTATCGGGGGGGATCGCAGATATGCAGTATTTT. Translation: CASSLSGGIADMQYF.